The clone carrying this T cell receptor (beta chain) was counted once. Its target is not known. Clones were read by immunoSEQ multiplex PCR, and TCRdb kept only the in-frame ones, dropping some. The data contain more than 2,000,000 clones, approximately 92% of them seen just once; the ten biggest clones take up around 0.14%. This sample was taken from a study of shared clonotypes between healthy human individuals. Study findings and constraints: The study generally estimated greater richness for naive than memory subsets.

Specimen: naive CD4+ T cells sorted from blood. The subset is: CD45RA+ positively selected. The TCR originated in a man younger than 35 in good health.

CDR3 protein: CASSIGEGRIIETQYF. DNA for the CDR3: TGTGCCAGTAGTATAGGCGAGGGGCGGATAATCGAGACCCAGTACTTC. J is TRBJ2-5 and V is TRBV19; the D gene could be TRBD1 or TRBD2 (5 bases each). The germline CDR1 and CDR2 sequences are LNHDA and SQIVND (reference sequence). V shed 1 base and J shed 5 bases, with 17 bases lying between them. This CDR3 spans 16 amino acids.